The subject of this entry is one TCR beta chain. Controls matched for age and sex were healthy donors. Negative isolation yielded CD4+ and CD8+ T cells, and FACS enriched TEMRA cells. The source of the sample is a study of CD8 T cells in Susac syndrome. cDNA came from about 0.46 to 1 ug RNA primed by random hexamers. The TCR beta CDR3 was amplified by immunoSEQ multiplex PCR across 54 Vbeta, 13 Jbeta. A single record per CDR3 protein comes from TCRdb applying MiXCR to the immunoSEQ multiplex PCR reads. The sample includes about 120,000 distinct CDR3 sequences, approximately 94% of them seen just once. The TCR comes from a human donor in good health. Sequencing input: CD4+ T cells from PBMCs.

The chain's CDR3 is CASSPEGLAGVEQYF. The CDR3 DNA sequence: TGTGCCAGCAGCCCCGAGGGACTAGCGGGAGTCGAGCAGTACTTC. V gene TRBV7-9 combines with J gene TRBJ2-7; 14 positions match TRBD2. CDR1 and CDR2 (germline): SEHNR, FQNEAQ (reference sequence). The CDR3 totals 15 residues. V lost 5 bases, J lost 6 bases, and 6 bases stayed unmatched.